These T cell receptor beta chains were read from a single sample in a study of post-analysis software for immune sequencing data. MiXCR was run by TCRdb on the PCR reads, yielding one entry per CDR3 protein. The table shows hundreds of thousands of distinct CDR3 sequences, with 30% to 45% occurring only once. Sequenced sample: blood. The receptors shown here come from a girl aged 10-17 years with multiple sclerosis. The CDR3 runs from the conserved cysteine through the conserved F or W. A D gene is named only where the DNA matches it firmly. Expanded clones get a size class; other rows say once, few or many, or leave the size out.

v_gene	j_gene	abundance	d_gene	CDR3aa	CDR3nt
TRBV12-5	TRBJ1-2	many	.	CASGTLQGASYTF	TGTGCTAGTGGGACCCTCCAGGGTGCGAGCTACACCTTC
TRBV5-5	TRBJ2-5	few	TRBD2	CASSLDLSGGETQYF	TGTGCCAGCAGCTTGGATTTGTCGGGAGGAGAGACCCAGTACTTC
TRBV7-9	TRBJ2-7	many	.	CASSGQPHSSYEQYF	TGTGCCAGCAGTGGACAGCCTCATAGCTCCTACGAGCAGTACTTC
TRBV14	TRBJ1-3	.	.	CASSQWGTGNTIYF	TGTGCCAGCAGCCAATGGGGGACCGGAAACACCATATATTTT
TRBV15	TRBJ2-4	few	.	CATSQEVPTELAKNIQYF	TGTGCCACCAGCCAAGAGGTCCCGACAGAACTAGCCAAAAACATTCAGTACTTC
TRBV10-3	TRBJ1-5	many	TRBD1	CAISASGTGKEPQHF	TGTGCCATCAGTGCATCGGGGACAGGGAAAGAGCCCCAGCATTTT
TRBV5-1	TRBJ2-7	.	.	CASSLGGGGYDEQYF	TGCGCCAGCAGCTTGGGGGGCGGTGGTTATGACGAGCAGTACTTC
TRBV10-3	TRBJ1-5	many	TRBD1	CAIGTGDSNQPQHF	TGTGCCATCGGGACAGGGGATAGCAATCAGCCCCAGCATTTT
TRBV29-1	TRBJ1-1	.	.	CSVGHDTEAFF	TGCAGCGTGGGACACGACACTGAAGCTTTCTTT
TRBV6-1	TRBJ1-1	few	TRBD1	CASSRQGSTEAFF	TGTGCCAGCAGTCGACAGGGTTCCACTGAAGCTTTCTTT
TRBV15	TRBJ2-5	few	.	CATSRGEGEETQYF	TGTGCCACCAGCAGAGGGGAAGGGGAAGAGACCCAGTACTTC
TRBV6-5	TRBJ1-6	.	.	CASSAPGPLHF	TGTGCCAGCAGTGCCCCGGGCCCCCTCCACTTT
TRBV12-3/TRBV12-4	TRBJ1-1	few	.	CASDTWAGNTEAFF	TGTGCCAGCGATACCTGGGCAGGGAACACTGAAGCTTTCTTT
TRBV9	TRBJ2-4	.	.	CASSRTGKNIQYF	TGTGCCAGCAGCCGGACCGGCAAAAACATTCAGTACTTC
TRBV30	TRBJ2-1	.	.	CAWSRNRNNEQFF	TGTGCCTGGAGTCGTAATAGAAACAATGAGCAGTTCTTC
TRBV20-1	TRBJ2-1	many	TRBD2	CSASPSGGPLGKQFF	TGCAGTGCCTCACCTAGCGGGGGCCCCCTGGGAAAGCAGTTCTTC
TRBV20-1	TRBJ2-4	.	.	CSAIRIGLIGVEQYF	TGCAGTGCTATACGCATTGGACTAATTGGGGTTGAGCAGTACTTC
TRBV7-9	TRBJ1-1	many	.	CASSLQGQAFF	TGTGCCAGCAGCTTACAGGGCCAAGCTTTCTTT
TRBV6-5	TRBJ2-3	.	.	CASSCSIGQEPTNEKLYF	TGTGCCAGCAGTTGCTCGATAGGCCAGGAACCAACTAATGAAAAACTGTATTTT
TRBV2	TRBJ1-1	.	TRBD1	CAWTSDRDTEAFF	TGTGCCTGGACTTCTGACAGGGATACTGAAGCTTTCTTT
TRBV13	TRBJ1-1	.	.	CASRLAHRRNGNTEAFF	TGTGCCAGCAGACTAGCACACCGGAGAAATGGGAACACTGAAGCTTTCTTT
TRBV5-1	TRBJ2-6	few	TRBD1	CASSRDRARSGANVLTF	TGCGCCAGCAGCCGGGACAGGGCTCGGTCTGGGGCCAACGTCCTGACTTTC
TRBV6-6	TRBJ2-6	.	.	CASSYSRSGANVLTF	TGTGCCAGCAGTTACTCCCGCTCTGGGGCCAACGTCCTGACTTTC
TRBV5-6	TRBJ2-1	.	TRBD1	CASSEPGQGAYEQFF	TGTGCCAGCAGCGAGCCGGGACAGGGGGCCTATGAGCAGTTCTTC
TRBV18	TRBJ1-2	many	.	CASSPNGGPDGYTF	TGTGCCAGCTCACCAAACGGGGGGCCAGATGGCTACACCTTC
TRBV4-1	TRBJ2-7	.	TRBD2	CASSQVAGASSYEQYF	TGCGCCAGCAGCCAAGTAGCGGGAGCGAGCTCCTACGAGCAGTACTTC
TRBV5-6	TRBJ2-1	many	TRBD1	CASSSYRRRGLSYNEQFF	TGTGCCAGCAGCTCCTACCGACGCAGGGGGCTCTCCTACAATGAGCAGTTCTTC